This TCR beta chain was identified during a study of OX40 agonist ivuxolimab in advanced cancers. About the investigation overall: Ivuxolimab, which targeted the costimulatory receptor OX40 (CD134), was an agonistic, fully human IgG2 monoclonal antibody. Intravenous ivuxolimab was administered to patients every 2 weeks at six dose levels: 0.01, 0.1, 0.3, 1.5, 3 and 10 mg/kg. The paper covers the monotherapy dose-escalation part of the phase I ivuxolimab trial, which included N = 52 patients. The purpose of peripheral TCRbeta sequencing was to test whether ivuxolimab changed TCR sequence diversity and led to clonal T-cell expansion. Three dose-escalation patients achieved partial responses, one with hepatocellular carcinoma and two with cutaneous melanoma. In the dose-escalation cohort, around four fifths of patients were male, and the mean age was roughly 60 years with a range of roughly 23 to 79. Among the roughly 52 dose-escalation patients, some 19 had hepatocellular carcinoma, approximately 15 melanoma, 9 renal cell carcinoma and 9 head and neck cancer. Prior anti-PD-1, anti-PD-L1 or anti-CTLA-4 therapy was permitted, and 30% to 45% of dose-escalation patients had received checkpoint inhibitors.

As to this clone: Its antigen is currently not known. It has no much larger one-base neighbor in the sample; base qualities were not kept.

The study at large found these results: After ivuxolimab, more expanded clones were found on average in CD8+ T cells than in CD4+ T cells. In partial responders in the 0.1-3.0 mg/kg groups, normalized peripheral clonal expansion was found to be among the lowest, especially among CD8+ T cells. Low levels of normalized T-cell clonal expansion were also seen in some patients who did not respond. Which antigens the clonally expanded peripheral T cells were specific for was not determined. Clonal expansion of both CD4+ and CD8+ blood T cells was observed from baseline to week 6 at doses 0.1 to 3.0 mg/kg.

For sequencing of the TCRbeta CDR3 region, genomic DNA was extracted from the sorted cells. TCRbeta CDR3 regions were sequenced using the immunoSEQ Assay. Not all clones reach the TCRdb copy of this immuneACCESS table, which keeps in-frame sequences only. Checked studies attribute under half of the gap to unresolved V genes and leave the rest unexplained. Present in this sample are fewer than 30,000 clones, approximately 90% of which were seen just once. Clones ranked in the top ten supply around 19% of the sample. Patients with a history of autoimmune disease or receiving systemic immunosuppression were excluded from the trial. Peripheral blood for TCR sequencing was collected from all dose cohorts at baseline, on cycle 4 day 1, and on cycle 7 day 1. The samples were drawn from a first-in-human, open-label, multicenter phase I dose-escalation trial of ivuxolimab. Adults with locally advanced or metastatic melanoma, renal cell, hepatocellular, or head and neck squamous cell carcinoma were enrolled in the trial. Before TCR sequencing, CD4+ and CD8+ T cells were separately sorted from peripheral blood.

Taken from the germline V gene, the CDR1 and CDR2 loops are MGHDK and SYGVNS. A distance of 14 bases separates the germline ends of V and J, which lose 2 bases and 0 bases respectively. The CDR3 numbers 17 residues from cysteine through phenylalanine. Kept here is only the CDR3 DNA, which spans 51 bases and is read in frame from base 1. Specimen: CD4+ or CD8+ T cells sorted from blood, collected in a trial of the OX40 agonist ivuxolimab. This chain is built from TRBV25-1 and TRBJ2-1, with no confident D gene call. This TCR came from an adult with an advanced solid tumor such as melanoma, head and neck, liver or kidney cancer. For the CDR3, the sequence is CASSEGGAWSSYNEQFF. In nucleotide form, the sequence is TGTGCCAGCAGTGAAGGCGGTGCCTGGAGCTCCTACAATGAGCAGTTCTTC.